The following is a T cell receptor (beta chain) sequence with its context. The antigen is not known. V was pared by 8 bases and J by 5 bases, with 7 bases of the junction left unmatched. This CDR3 comprises 15 residues. Germline CDR1 reads GTSNPN; CDR2 reads SVGIG (reference sequence). This entry belongs to a study of CD8 T cells in ankylosing spondylitis. Study-level findings and limits: Some of the motif variants had earlier been found in reactive arthritis patients' fluid and blood. A TCR beta motif of several highly homologous variants appeared characteristic of ankylosing spondylitis blood. The authors reported significant enrichment of disease-linked clones in matched ankylosing spondylitis synovial fluid.

For TCR beta, libraries came from quantitative 5'-RACE with molecular barcodes. Via MiXCR, TCRdb re-called the 5' RACE reads, giving one row per CDR3 protein. The table includes some 240,000 distinct CDR3 sequences, 5.5% to 7.5% detected once. The chain recombines TRBV30 with TRBJ2-3; TRBD2 matches at 16 bases. Sequencing was carried out using blood, either unsorted or a sorted T cell fraction (not recorded which). This TCR was sampled from a male donor with ankylosing spondylitis. This chain's CDR3 is CASEGLAGGLDTQYF. DNA of the CDR3: TGTGCCAGCGAGGGACTAGCGGGGGGGCTAGATACGCAGTATTTT.